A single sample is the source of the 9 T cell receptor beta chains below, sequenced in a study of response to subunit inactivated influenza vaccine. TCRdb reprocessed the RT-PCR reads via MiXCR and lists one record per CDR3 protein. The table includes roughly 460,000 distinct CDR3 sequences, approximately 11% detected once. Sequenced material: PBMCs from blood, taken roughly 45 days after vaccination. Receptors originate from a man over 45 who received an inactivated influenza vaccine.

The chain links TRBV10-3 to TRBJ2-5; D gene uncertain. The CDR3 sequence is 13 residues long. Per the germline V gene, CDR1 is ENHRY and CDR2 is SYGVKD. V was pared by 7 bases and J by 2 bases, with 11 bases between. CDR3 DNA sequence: TGTGCCATCACGTCCGGCGGACAAGAGACCCAGTACTTC. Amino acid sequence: CAITSGGQETQYF.

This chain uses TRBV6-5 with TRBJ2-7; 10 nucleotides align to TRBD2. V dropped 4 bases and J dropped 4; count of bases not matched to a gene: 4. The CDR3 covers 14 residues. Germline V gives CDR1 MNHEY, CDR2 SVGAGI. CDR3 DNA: TGTGCCAGCAGTTCTATAGCGGGGGGTTACGAGCAGTACTTC. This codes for CASSSIAGGYEQYF.

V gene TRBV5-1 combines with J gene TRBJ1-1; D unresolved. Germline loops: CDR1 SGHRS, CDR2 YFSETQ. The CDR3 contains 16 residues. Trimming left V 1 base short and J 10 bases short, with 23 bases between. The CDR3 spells CASSLYLGPRSTAAFF. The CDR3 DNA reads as TGCGCCAGCAGCTTGTATCTCGGACCGCGCTCGACCGCAGCTTTCTTT.

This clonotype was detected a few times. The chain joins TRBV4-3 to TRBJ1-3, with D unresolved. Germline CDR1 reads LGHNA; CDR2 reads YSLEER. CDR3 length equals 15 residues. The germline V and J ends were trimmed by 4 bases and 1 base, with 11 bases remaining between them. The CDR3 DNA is TGCGCCAGCAGCCCGGAGCATTTTTCTGGAAACACCATATATTTT. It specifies CASSPEHFSGNTIYF.

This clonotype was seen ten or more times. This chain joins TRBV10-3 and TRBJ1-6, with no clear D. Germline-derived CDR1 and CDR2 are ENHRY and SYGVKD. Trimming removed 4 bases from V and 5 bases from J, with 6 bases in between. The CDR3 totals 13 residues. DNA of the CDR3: TGTGCCATCAGTGGGCAGGATAATTCACCCCTCCACTTT. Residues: CAISGQDNSPLHF.

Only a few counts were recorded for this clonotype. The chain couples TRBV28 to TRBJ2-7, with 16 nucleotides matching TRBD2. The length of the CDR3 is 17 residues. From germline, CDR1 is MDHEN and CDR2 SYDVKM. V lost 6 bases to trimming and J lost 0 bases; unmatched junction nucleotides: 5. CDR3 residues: CASRTGTSGRASYEQYF. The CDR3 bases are TGTGCCAGCAGAACCGGGACTAGCGGGAGGGCCTCCTACGAGCAGTACTTC.

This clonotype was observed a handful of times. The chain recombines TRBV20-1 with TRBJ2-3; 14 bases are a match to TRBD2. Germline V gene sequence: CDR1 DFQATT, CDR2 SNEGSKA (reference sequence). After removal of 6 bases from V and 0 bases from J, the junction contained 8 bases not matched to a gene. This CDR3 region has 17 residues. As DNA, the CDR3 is TGCAGTGCCCTAGGACTAGCGGGGGGATCTAGCACAGATACGCAGTATTTT. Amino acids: CSALGLAGGSSTDTQYF.

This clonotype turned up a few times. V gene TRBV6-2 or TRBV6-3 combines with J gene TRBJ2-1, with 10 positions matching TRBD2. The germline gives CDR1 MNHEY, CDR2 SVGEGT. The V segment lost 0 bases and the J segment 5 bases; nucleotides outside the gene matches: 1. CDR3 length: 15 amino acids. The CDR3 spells CASSYSGLANNEQFF. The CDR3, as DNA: TGTGCCAGCAGTTACTCGGGACTAGCGAACAATGAGCAGTTCTTC.

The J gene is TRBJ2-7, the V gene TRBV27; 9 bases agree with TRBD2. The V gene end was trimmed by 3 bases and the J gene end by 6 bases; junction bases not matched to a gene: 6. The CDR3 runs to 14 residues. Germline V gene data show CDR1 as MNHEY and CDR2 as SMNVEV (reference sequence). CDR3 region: CASSLVAGVGEQYF. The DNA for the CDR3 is TGTGCCAGCAGTTTGGTAGCGGGAGTTGGCGAGCAGTACTTC.